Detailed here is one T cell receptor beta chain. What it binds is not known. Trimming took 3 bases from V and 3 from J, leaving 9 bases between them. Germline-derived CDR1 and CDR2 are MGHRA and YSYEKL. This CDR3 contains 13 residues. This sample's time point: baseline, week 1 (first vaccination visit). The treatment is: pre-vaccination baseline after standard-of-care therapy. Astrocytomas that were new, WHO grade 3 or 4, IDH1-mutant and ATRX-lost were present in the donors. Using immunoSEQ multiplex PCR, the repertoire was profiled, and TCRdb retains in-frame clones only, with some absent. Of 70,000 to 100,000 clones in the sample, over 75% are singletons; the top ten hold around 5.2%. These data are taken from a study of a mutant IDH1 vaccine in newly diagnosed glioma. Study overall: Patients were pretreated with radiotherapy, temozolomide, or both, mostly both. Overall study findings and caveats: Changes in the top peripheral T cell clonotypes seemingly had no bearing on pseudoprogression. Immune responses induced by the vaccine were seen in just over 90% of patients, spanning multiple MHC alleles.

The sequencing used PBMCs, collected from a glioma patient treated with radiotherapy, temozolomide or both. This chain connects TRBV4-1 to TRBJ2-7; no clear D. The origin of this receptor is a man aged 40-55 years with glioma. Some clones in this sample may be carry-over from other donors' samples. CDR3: CASSHVSDYEQYF. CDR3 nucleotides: TGCGCCAGCAGCCATGTGTCAGACTACGAGCAGTACTTC.